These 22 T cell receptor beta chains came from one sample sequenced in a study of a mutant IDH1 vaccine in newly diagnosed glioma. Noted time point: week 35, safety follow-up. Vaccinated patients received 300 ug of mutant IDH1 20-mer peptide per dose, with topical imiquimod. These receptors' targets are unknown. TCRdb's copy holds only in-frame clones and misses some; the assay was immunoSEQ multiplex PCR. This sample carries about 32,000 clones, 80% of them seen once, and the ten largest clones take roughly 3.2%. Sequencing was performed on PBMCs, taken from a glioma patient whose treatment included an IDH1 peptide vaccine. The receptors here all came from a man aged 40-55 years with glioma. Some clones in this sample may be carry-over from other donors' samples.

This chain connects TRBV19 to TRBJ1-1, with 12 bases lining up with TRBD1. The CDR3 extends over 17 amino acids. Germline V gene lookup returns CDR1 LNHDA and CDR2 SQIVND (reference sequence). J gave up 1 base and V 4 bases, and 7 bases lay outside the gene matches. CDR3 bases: TGTGCCAGTAGTAGGGGGACAGGGGGCGAGGGGAACACTGAAGCTTTCTTT. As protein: CASSRGTGGEGNTEAFF.

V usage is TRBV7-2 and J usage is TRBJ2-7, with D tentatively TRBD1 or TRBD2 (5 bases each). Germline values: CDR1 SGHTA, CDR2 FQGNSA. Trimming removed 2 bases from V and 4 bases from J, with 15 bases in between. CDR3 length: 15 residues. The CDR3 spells CASSLLGTAQYEQYF. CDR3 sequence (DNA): TGTGCCAGCAGCTTATTGGGGACCGCGCAGTACGAGCAGTACTTC. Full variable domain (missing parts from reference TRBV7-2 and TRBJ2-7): GAGVSQSPSNKVTEKGKDVELRCDPISGHTALYWYRQSLGQGLEFLIYFQGNSAPDKSGLPSDRFSAERTGGSVSTLTIQRTQQEDSAVYLCASSLLGTAQYEQYFGPGTRLTVT.

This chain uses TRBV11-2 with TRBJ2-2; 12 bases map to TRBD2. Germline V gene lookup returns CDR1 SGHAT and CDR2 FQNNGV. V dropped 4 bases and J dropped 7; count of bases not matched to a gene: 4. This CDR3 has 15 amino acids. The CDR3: CASSSLAGGFGELFF. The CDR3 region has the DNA TGTGCCAGCAGCTCACTAGCGGGGGGATTCGGGGAGCTGTTTTTT.

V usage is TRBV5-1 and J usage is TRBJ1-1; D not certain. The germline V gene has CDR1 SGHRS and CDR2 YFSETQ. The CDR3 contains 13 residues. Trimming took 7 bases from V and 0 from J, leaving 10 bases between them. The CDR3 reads CASGYQVNTEAFF. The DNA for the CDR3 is TGCGCCAGCGGATACCAGGTGAACACTGAAGCTTTCTTT. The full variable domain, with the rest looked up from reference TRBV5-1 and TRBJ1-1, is KAGVTQTPRYLIKTRGQQVTLSCSPISGHRSVSWYQQTPGQGLQFLFEYFSETQRNKGNFPGRFSGRQFSNSRSEMNVSTLELGDSALYLCASGYQVNTEAFFGQGTRLTVV.

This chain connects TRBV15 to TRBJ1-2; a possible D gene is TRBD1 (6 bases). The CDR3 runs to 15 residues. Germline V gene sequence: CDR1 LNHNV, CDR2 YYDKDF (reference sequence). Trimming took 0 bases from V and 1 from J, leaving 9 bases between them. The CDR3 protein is CATSRDRGSNYGYTF. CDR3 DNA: TGTGCCACCAGCAGAGATAGGGGGAGTAACTATGGCTACACCTTC.

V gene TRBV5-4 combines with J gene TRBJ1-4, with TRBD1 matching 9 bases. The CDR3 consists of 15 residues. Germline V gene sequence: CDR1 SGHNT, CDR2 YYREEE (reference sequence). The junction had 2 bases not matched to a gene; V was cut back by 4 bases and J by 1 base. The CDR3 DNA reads TGTGCCAGCAGCCAGGGACAGGGAACTAATGAAAAACTGTTTTTT. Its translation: CASSQGQGTNEKLFF.

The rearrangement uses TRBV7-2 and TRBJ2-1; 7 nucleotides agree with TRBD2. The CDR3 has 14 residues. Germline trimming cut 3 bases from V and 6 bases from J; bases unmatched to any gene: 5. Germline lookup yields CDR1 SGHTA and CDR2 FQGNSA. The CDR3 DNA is TGTGCCAGCAGCTTCAGACTAGCAGCCAATGAGCAGTTCTTC. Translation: CASSFRLAANEQFF.

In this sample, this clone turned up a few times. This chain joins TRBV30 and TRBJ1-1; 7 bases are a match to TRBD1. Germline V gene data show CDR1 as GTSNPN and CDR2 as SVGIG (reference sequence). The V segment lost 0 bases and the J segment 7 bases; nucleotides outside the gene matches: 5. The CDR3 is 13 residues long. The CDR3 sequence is CAWSVQGTDEAFF. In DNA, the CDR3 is TGTGCCTGGAGTGTACAGGGGACAGATGAAGCTTTCTTT.

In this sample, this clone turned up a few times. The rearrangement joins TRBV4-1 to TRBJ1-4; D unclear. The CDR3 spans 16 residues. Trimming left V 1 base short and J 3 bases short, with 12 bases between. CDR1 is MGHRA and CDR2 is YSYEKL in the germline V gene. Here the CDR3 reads CASSQVPMAPNEKLFF. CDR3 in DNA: TGCGCCAGCAGCCAAGTTCCGATGGCCCCTAATGAAAAACTGTTTTTT.

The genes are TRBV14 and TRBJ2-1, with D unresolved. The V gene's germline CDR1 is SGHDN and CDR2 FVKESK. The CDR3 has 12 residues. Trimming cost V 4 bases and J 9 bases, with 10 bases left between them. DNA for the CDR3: TGTGCCAGCAGCCCCAATCTTGGTGAGCAGTTCTTC. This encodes CASSPNLGEQFF.

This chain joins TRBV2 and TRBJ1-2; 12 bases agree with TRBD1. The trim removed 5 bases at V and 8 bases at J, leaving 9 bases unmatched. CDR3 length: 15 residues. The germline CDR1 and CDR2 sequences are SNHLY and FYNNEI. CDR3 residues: CASSPWGTGGGGYTF. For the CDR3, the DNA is TGTGCCAGCAGTCCCTGGGGGACAGGGGGCGGGGGCTACACCTTC.

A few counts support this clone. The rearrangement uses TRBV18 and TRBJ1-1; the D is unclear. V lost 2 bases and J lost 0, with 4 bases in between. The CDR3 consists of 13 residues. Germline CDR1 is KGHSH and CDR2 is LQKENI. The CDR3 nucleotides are TGTGCCAGCTCACCAGGGTTGAACACTGAAGCTTTCTTT. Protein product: CASSPGLNTEAFF.

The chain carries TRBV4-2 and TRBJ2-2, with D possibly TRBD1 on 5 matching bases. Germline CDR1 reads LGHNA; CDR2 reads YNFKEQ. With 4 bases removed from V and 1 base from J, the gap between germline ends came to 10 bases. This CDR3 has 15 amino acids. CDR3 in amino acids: CASSRVQGNTGELFF. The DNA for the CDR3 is TGTGCCAGCAGCCGCGTTCAGGGGAACACCGGGGAGCTGTTTTTT.

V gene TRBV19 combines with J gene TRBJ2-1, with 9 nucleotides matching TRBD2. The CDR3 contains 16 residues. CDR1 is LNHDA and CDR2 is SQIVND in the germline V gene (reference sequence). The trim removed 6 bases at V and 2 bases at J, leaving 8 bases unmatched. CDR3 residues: CASRDLAGGPYNEQFF. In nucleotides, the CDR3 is TGTGCCAGTAGGGACCTTGCGGGGGGGCCCTACAATGAGCAGTTCTTC.

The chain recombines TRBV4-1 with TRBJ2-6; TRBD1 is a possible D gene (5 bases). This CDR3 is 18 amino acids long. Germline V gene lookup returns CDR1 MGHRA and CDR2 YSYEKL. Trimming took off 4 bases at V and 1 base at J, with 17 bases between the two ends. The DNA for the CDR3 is TGCGCCAGCAGCCCTCTTATGGGTAAGGGGTCTGGGGCCAACGTCCTGACTTTC. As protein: CASSPLMGKGSGANVLTF.

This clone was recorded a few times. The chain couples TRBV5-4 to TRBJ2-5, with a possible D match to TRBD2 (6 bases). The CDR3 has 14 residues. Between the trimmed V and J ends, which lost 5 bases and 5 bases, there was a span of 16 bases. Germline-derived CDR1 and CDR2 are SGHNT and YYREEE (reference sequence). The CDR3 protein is CASSLRDSMETQYF. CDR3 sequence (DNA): TGTGCCAGCAGTCTGAGGGACTCGATGGAGACCCAGTACTTC. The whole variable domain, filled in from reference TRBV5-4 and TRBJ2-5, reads ETGVTQSPTHLIKTRGQQVTLRCSSQSGHNTVSWYQQALGQGPQFIFQYYREEENGRGNFPPRFSGLQFPNYSSELNVNALELDDSALYLCASSLRDSMETQYFGPGTRLLVL.

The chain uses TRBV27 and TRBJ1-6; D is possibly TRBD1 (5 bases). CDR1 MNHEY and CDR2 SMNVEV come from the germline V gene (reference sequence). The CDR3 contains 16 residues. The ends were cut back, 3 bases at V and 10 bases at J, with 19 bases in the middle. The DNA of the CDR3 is TGTGCCAGCAGTTTCTCACCGTGGGGGAGAGGGTCACCCCTCCACTTT. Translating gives CASSFSPWGRGSPLHF.

CDR3 DNA: TGCGCCAGCAGCTCCCAACGCTCGGATGAAAAACTGTTTTTT. Amino acid sequence: CASSSQRSDEKLFF. The V and J genes are TRBV5-1 and TRBJ1-4, with unresolved D. Trimming pared 3 bases from V and 6 bases from J, leaving 12 bases between. Looked up from germline, CDR1 is SGHRS and CDR2 is YFSETQ. The length of the CDR3 is 14 residues.

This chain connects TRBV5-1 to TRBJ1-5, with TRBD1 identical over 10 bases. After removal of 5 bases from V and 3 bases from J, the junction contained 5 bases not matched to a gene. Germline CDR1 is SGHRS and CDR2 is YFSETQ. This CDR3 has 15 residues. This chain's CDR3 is CASSPGQGDNQPQHF. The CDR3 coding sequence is TGCGCCAGCAGTCCTGGACAGGGGGACAATCAGCCCCAGCATTTT.

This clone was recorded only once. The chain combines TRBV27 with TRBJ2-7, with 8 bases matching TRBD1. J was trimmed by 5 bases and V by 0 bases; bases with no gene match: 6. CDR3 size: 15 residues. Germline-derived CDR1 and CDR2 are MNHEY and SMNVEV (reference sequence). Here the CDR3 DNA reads TGTGCCAGCAGTTTATCGACAGGGGCTCTCGACGAGCAGTACTTC. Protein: CASSLSTGALDEQYF.

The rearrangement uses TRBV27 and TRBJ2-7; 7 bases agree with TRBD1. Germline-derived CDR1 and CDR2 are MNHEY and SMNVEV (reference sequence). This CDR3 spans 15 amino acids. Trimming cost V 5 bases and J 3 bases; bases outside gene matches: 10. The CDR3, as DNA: TGTGCCAGCAGTCCCCTGGGACAGATTTACTACGAGCAGTACTTC. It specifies CASSPLGQIYYEQYF.

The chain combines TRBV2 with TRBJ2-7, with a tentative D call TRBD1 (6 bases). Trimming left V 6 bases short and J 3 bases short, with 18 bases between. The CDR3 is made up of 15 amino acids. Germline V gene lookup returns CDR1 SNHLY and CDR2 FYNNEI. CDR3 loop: CASRVQGSGGYEQYF. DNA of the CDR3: TGTGCCAGCAGGGTACAGGGTTCCGGCGGCTACGAGCAGTACTTC.